A selection of T cell receptor beta chains follows, all from one sample in a study of blood T cell repertoires in COVID-19. Profiled with immunoSEQ multiplex PCR; TCRdb holds only in-frame clones, not every one. The sample has around 260,000 clones; approximately 91% are singletons. Material for sequencing was peripheral blood. The origin of the receptors is a person between 18 and 30 years old with COVID-19, enrolled during active disease. CDR3s include the opening cysteine and the closing phenylalanine or tryptophan.

V	J	length	CDR3
TRBV2	TRBJ2-7	15	CASSEGTSGYYEQYF
TRBV2	TRBJ2-6	17	CASRGGQGRSGANVLTF
TRBV4-3	TRBJ2-7	14	CASSQDRVTYEQYF
TRBV2	TRBJ2-3	15	CASSVNRAMGDTQYF
TRBV2	TRBJ2-1	13	CASSEGTGNEQFF
TRBV6-2/TRBV6-3	TRBJ2-7	14	CASSLSHIHYEQYF
TRBV12-3/TRBV12-4	TRBJ2-5	13	CASRTGAAETQYF
TRBV2	TRBJ2-1	16	CASSEGTSGFRNEQFF
TRBV9	TRBJ1-6	14	CASTTGSYNSPLHF
TRBV13	TRBJ2-1	16	CASSLPGAGANNEQFF
TRBV4-1	TRBJ1-4	19	CASSQDLGLVRARNEKLFF
TRBV13	TRBJ2-7	12	CASSLSSYEQYF
TRBV18	TRBJ1-5	13	CASSPQGDQPQHF
TRBV7-9	TRBJ1-4	15	CASSPRQGTNEKLFF
TRBV19	TRBJ1-2	13	CASLGTSEYGYTF
TRBV23-1	TRBJ2-7	17	CASSDRRTSGHSYEQYF
TRBV5-6	TRBJ2-5	17	CASSLERGAGAQETQYF
TRBV6-5	TRBJ1-3	14	CASSYLASGNTIYF
TRBV5-1	TRBJ2-2	16	CASSLVAGGLAGELFF
TRBV10-3	TRBJ1-2	11	CAVGTDYGYTF